These T cell receptor beta chains were read from a single sample in a study of identical twins. TCRdb redid the calling of the 5' RACE reads with MiXCR, one entry per CDR3 protein. The table has approximately 700,000 distinct CDR3 sequences, less than 7% seen once; the top ten hold about 2%. Specimen: naive T cells sorted from blood. All receptors derive from a man aged 18 to 30 in good health. CDR3s include the opening cysteine and the closing phenylalanine or tryptophan. Each record gives: D gene, J gene, CDR3 length, clone size, V gene, CDR3 protein, CDR3 DNA. A D gene is named only where the DNA matches it firmly. Rows may omit the clone size; those that give it use once, few, many or a size class.

D: -; J: TRBJ2-1; length: 14; size: -; V: TRBV15; CDR3: CATSGPGLLNEQFF; DNA: TGTGCCACCAGCGGACCCGGACTACTCAATGAGCAGTTCTTC
D: TRBD2; J: TRBJ2-3; length: 18; size: -; V: TRBV28; CDR3: CASSLIAGRSASTDTQYF; DNA: TGTGCCAGCAGTTTAATAGCGGGGCGAAGTGCTAGCACAGATACGCAGTATTTT
D: TRBD2; J: TRBJ2-5; length: 15; size: many; V: TRBV5-1; CDR3: CASSSGLAGQETQYF; DNA: TGTGCCAGCAGTTCAGGTCTAGCGGGACAAGAGACCCAGTACTTC
D: TRBD1; J: TRBJ2-7; length: 14; size: -; V: TRBV5-6; CDR3: CASSKDRGDYEQYF; DNA: TGTGCCAGCAGCAAGGACAGGGGGGACTACGAGCAGTACTTC
D: -; J: TRBJ2-7; length: 13; size: few; V: TRBV7-9; CDR3: CASSLDPSGSQYF; DNA: TGTGCCAGCAGCTTAGACCCTTCAGGGAGTCAGTACTTC
D: -; J: TRBJ1-1; length: 13; size: many; V: TRBV5-1; CDR3: CASSWAGLTEAFF; DNA: TGCGCCAGCAGCTGGGCGGGGTTGACTGAAGCTTTCTTT
D: TRBD1; J: TRBJ2-2; length: 18; size: -; V: TRBV2; CDR3: CASSPPGQGALNTGELFF; DNA: TGTGCCAGCAGTCCACCGGGACAGGGAGCGTTGAACACCGGGGAGCTGTTTTTT
D: -; J: TRBJ2-1; length: 13; size: many; V: TRBV7-2; CDR3: CASSPNGGREQFF; DNA: TGTGCCAGCAGCCCTAACGGGGGAAGGGAGCAGTTCTTC
D: -; J: TRBJ2-1; length: 13; size: many; V: TRBV20-1; CDR3: CSARVRGWDEQFF; DNA: TGCAGTGCTAGAGTTAGGGGATGGGATGAGCAGTTCTTC
D: -; J: TRBJ2-3; length: 13; size: many; V: TRBV20-1; CDR3: CSAARARRDTQYF; DNA: TGCAGTGCTGCCAGGGCCCGAAGGGATACGCAGTATTTT
D: TRBD2; J: TRBJ2-5; length: 15; size: many; V: TRBV10-3; CDR3: CAISENLAAQETQYF; DNA: TGTGCCATCAGTGAGAACCTAGCGGCACAAGAGACCCAGTACTTC
D: -; J: TRBJ2-3; length: 15; size: many; V: TRBV24-1; CDR3: CATSDSGLSTDTQYF; DNA: TGTGCCACCAGTGACTCTGGACTAAGCACAGATACGCAGTATTTT
D: TRBD1; J: TRBJ1-1; length: 12; size: many; V: TRBV5-5; CDR3: CASSEMTGKAFF; DNA: TGTGCCAGCAGCGAGATGACAGGGAAAGCTTTCTTT
D: -; J: TRBJ2-3; length: 22; size: -; V: TRBV27; CDR3: CASSLLNLVFRDPSLRTDTQYF; DNA: TGTGCCAGCAGTTTATTGAACTTGGTGTTCAGGGATCCTAGCCTGCGGACAGATACGCAGTATTTT
D: TRBD2; J: TRBJ2-1; length: 15; size: many; V: TRBV12-3/TRBV12-4; CDR3: CASMWGAGAGNEQFF; DNA: TGTGCCAGCATGTGGGGTGCGGGAGCGGGAAATGAGCAGTTCTTC
D: -; J: TRBJ2-1; length: 16; size: many; V: TRBV12-3/TRBV12-4; CDR3: CASSLVFGSSYNEQFF; DNA: TGTGCCAGCAGTTTAGTATTTGGGAGCTCCTACAATGAGCAGTTCTTC
D: TRBD2; J: TRBJ2-3; length: 14; size: -; V: TRBV20-1; CDR3: CSAPRLASTDTQYF; DNA: TGCAGTGCTCCCAGACTAGCTAGCACAGATACGCAGTATTTT
D: -; J: TRBJ1-2; length: 15; size: -; V: TRBV24-1; CDR3: CATSDPGRISDGYTF; DNA: TGTGCCACCAGTGATCCCGGACGGATTTCAGATGGCTACACCTTC
D: -; J: TRBJ2-2; length: 12; size: many; V: TRBV20-1; CDR3: CSAPGGTGELFF; DNA: TGCAGTGCACCCGGAGGGACCGGGGAGCTGTTTTTT
D: -; J: TRBJ2-7; length: 15; size: many; V: TRBV5-5; CDR3: CASSLGVAGHYEQYF; DNA: TGTGCCAGCAGCTTGGGGGTCGCAGGGCACTACGAGCAGTACTTC